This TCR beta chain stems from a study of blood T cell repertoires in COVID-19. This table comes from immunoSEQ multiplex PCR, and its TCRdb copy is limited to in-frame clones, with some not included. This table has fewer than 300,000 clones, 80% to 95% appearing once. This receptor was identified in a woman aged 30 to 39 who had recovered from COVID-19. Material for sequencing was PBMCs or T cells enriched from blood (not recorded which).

CDR3 sequence: CASSLYHPVDRGFSNQPQHF. The CDR3 DNA follows: TGCGCCAGCAGCCTCTATCACCCAGTCGACAGGGGATTTAGCAATCAGCCCCAGCATTTT. The rearrangement joins TRBV4-3 to TRBJ1-5; TRBD1 matches 8 bases. With 4 bases clipped from V and 0 bases from J, the junction kept 17 bases outside the gene matches. The CDR3 is made up of 20 amino acids. Germline lookup yields CDR1 LGHNA and CDR2 YSLEER.